This entry lists 6 T cell receptor beta chains sequenced from one sample in a study of OX40 agonist ivuxolimab in advanced cancers. Some clones are missing from TCRdb's copy, which holds only in-frame ones; the method was immunoSEQ multiplex PCR. Of over 10,000 clones listed, about 76% are singletons. This specimen consisted of CD4+ or CD8+ T cells sorted from blood, obtained in a trial of the OX40 agonist ivuxolimab. These receptors originate from an adult with an advanced solid tumor such as melanoma, head and neck, liver or kidney cancer.

This clone was counted once. This sequence joins TRBV6-6 and TRBJ1-2; D not certain. V gave up 4 bases and J gave up 2 bases, with 11 bases separating them. The length of the CDR3 is 14 residues. Germline loops: CDR1 MNHNY, CDR2 SVGAGI (reference sequence). CDR3 in amino acids: CASSSWTGNYGYTF. CDR3 nucleotides: TGTGCCAGCAGTTCCTGGACGGGAAACTATGGCTACACCTTC.

Details on this clone: Other DNA variants within this sample encode the same CDR3. V gene TRBV20-1 combines with J gene TRBJ1-1; D is undetermined. CDR1 and CDR2 from the germline V gene are DFQATT and SNEGSKA (reference sequence). Trimming took off 0 bases at V and 8 bases at J, with 7 bases between the two ends. The CDR3 runs 11 residues. The CDR3 coding sequence is TGCAGTGCTAGAGAAACAGCAGAAGCTTTCTTT. Amino acid sequence: CSARETAEAFF.

The rearrangement links TRBV5-6 to TRBJ1-2, with unresolved D. V lost 2 bases and J lost 5, with 10 bases in between. CDR3 size: 13 residues. The germline gives CDR1 SGHDT, CDR2 YYEEEE. The CDR3, as DNA: TGTGCCAGCAGCTTATTATCTGCTTATGGCTACACCTTC. It yields the protein CASSLLSAYGYTF.

The chain has TRBV30 and TRBJ1-2; D is unclear. The CDR3 has 14 residues. Germline values: CDR1 GTSNPN, CDR2 SVGIG (reference sequence). V was pared by 2 bases and J by 0 bases, with 10 bases between. CDR3 in DNA: TGTGCCTGGAGTATGACACAGACTAACTATGGCTACACCTTC. Its protein is CAWSMTQTNYGYTF. The whole variable domain, filled in from reference TRBV30 and TRBJ1-2, reads SQTIHQWPATLVQPVGSPLSLECTVEGTSNPNLYWYRQAAGRGLQLLFYSVGIGQISSEVPQNLSASRPQDRQFILSSKKLLLSDSGFYLCAWSMTQTNYGYTFGSGTRLTVV.

The rearrangement uses TRBV6-5 and TRBJ2-1; tentatively, D is TRBD1 or TRBD2 (5 bases each). The CDR3 runs 15 residues. CDR1 and CDR2 from the germline V gene are MNHEY and SVGAGI. Deletions cut 2 bases from V and 5 bases from J, with 13 bases between. CDR3 coding DNA: TGTGCCAGCAGTTACACCAGGGACGGGAACAATGAGCAGTTCTTC. Its translation: CASSYTRDGNNEQFF.

This chain connects TRBV5-7 to TRBJ1-1; D is unresolved. TRBV5-7 is an ORF, with its function uncertain. Trimming stripped 1 base from V and 2 bases from J, with 0 bases between. The CDR3 is 11 residues long. CDR3 nucleotide sequence: TGTGCCAGCAGCTTGAACACTGAAGCTTTCTTT. This codes for CASSLNTEAFF.